This T cell receptor beta chain was recovered during a study of post-analysis software for immune sequencing data. A few counts support this clonotype. Its antigen is unknown. The library was made from cDNA and included unique molecular identifiers. MiXCR, applied by TCRdb to the PCR reads, yields one record per CDR3 protein. The top ten clones hold less than 6% of a sample with a few hundred thousand distinct CDR3 sequences, 34% of them seen once. Study conclusions and caveats: Those with multiple sclerosis, the patient group, showed significantly lower normalized Chao1 diversity than controls.

This clonotype was sampled from a girl aged 2-17 years with multiple sclerosis. The sample was blood.

The CDR3 nucleotides read TGTGCCATCAGTCCGGGACAGGGGGCTTTCGAGCAGTACTTC. Translation: CAISPGQGAFEQYF. The chain recombines TRBV10-3 with TRBJ2-7; 12 bases match TRBD1. V gave up 5 bases and J gave up 6 bases; unmatched junction bases: 5. The CDR3 covers 14 residues. Germline CDR1 and CDR2: ENHRY and SYGVKD.